This T cell receptor beta chain was captured by sequencing in a study of shared clonotypes between healthy human individuals (dated by TCRdb to about 2020). Regarding the research as a whole: The cohort included a few men and a couple of women between 18 and 49 years of age. For each donor, CD4 naive and CD4 memory were each given three plates, CD8 naive was given two plates, and CD8 memory was given one plate. To estimate repertoire size and how much clonotype sharing occurs between individuals, the study deeply sequenced the blood TCR repertoires of five healthy adults. Libraries were prepared and TCR repertoires were sequenced by different laboratories using diverse techniques, in order to increase sequencing depth and limit assay-specific biases. Between about 0.8 and 9 billion PBMCs per donor were obtained by leukapheresis.

Donors were healthy HIV-negative adults with no recently reported acute infections or vaccinations. Only Caucasian adults living in Nashville, Tennessee, USA were represented among the donors. CD4+ T cells were enriched by magnetic negative selection; naive cells were then positively selected on CD45RA, and the negative fraction formed the memory subset. After blood collection by leukapheresis, PBMCs were isolated using Ficoll-Histopaque density gradient centrifugation and then cryopreserved in the vapor phase of liquid nitrogen. Analytical flow cytometry was used to check the purity and quantity of each magnetically sorted T cell population. Each sorted fraction had its genomic DNA isolated and then quantified by UV absorbance on a Nanodrop 2000c. Concerning this clone itself: Its recognized antigen is unknown. No clone much larger than this one lies a single base away; base qualities are absent.

The paper's findings and limits, for the study overall: Compared with non-shared clonotypes, the clonotypes found in all four sorted-subset donors had higher generation probabilities. Based on pairwise subsampling, the degree of clonotype sharing among donors was expected to be affected by sequencing depth. Sampling was restricted to blood, and TCR repertoires in tissues likely differ from the TCR repertoires found in blood. Estimated clonotype richness was generally larger for naive than for memory subsets. Even with the large sequencing depth, rarefaction of the sorted-subset datasets indicated that sequencing was incomplete. Because the study included only a small number of donors, the genetic and exposure-history diversity represented was limited. When four donors were compared, the shared fraction of clonotypes was about 5.4% for naive CD4, about 4% for naive CD8, 2.3% for memory CD4, and 0.35% to 0.4% for memory CD8.

The CDR3 runs 14 residues from the cysteine to the phenylalanine. Just the 42-base CDR3 DNA is kept, in frame starting at base 1. CDR1 and CDR2 (SGHNT, YYREEE) derive from the germline V gene (reference sequence). V loses 3 bases, J loses 7 bases, and the germline ends lie 17 bases apart. Using the deep immunoSEQ assay, TCR CDR3 regions were amplified from genomic DNA by multiplex PCR. Genomic DNA extracted from each cell subset was distributed evenly over all wells of several immunoSEQ 96-well plates, and each plate served as one replicate. For sorted subsets, about 0.2 ug genomic DNA, equal to some 28,000 T cell genomes, was loaded into each replicate PCR. The purified libraries were quantified using a Qubit 3.0 fluorometer, sized with a Bioanalyzer 2100, and then quantified again using the KAPA Library Quantification kit. A separate single-read 150-cycle Illumina NextSeq 550 flow cell was used to sequence each immunoSEQ 96-well plate. The authors' analysis ran thus. The immunoSEQ output contained only junctional sequences without quality scores, so filtering could not match that applied to full-length reads. Sequences were annotated with PyIR, a Python wrapper for IgBLAST v1.9, and V/J genes and CDR3 were assigned using IMGT germline references. Reads were removed for weak V/J assignments (E-value above 1e-6), missing CDR3, stop codons, out-of-frame junctions, or ambiguous translated residues. A V3J clonotype was defined by an identical inferred V gene, J gene, and CDR3 amino acid sequence. The percentage overlap between two repertoires was calculated by dividing the number of shared unique clonotypes by the size of the smaller repertoire. Three approaches were used to assess repertoire richness: RTK rarefaction, the Chao1 estimator, and Recon v2.1 estimates of unobserved clonotypes. Generation probabilities were computed with OLGA for all TCRbeta clonotypes obtained by the gDNA method from four donors. TCRdb's version of the immuneACCESS table is confined to in-frame rearrangements and falls short of the full clone set. An unresolved V gene accounts for under half of the shortfall where checked; the remainder is of unknown origin. From that table come the V and J calls and clone size; the DNA was used to work out D and trimming. For this sample the table gives a few hundred thousand clones, of which approximately 65% were detected only once. Of the sample, 11% falls within the top ten clones.

Sequencing was performed on memory CD4+ T cells sorted from blood. What the cell subset or site label conveys for this sample: CD45RA-negative fraction. The sequence joins TRBV5-4 to TRBJ2-7; TRBD1 is a weak D gene call, 6 bases matching. The sequence was collected from a man younger than 45 in good health. The DNA sequence is as follows: TGTGCCAGCAGCTATACTGGGACATCAACGGAGCAGTACTTC. Its protein is CASSYTGTSTEQYF.